Listed here is a single T cell receptor beta chain. Primers included in the PCR were 60 Vbeta and 13 Jbeta primers. The table came from immunoSEQ multiplex PCR; TCRdb's copy has only in-frame clones and leaves some out. The sample yields 250,000 to 350,000 clones, about 80% seen once. This entry comes from a study of cytomegalovirus exposure and HLA in healthy donors. Trimming cost V 4 bases and J 5 bases; bases outside gene matches: 4. This CDR3 comprises 13 residues. CDR1 and CDR2 from the germline V gene are MNHEY and SMNVEV (reference sequence). Input material: PBMCs. This chain uses TRBV27 with TRBJ2-5; 7 bases agree with TRBD2. This TCR was sampled from a girl aged 2-9 years in good health and CMV-seronegative. The CDR3 nucleotides are TGTGCCAGCAGTTGGGCGGGGGTGGAGACCCAGTACTTC. The encoded protein is CASSWAGVETQYF.